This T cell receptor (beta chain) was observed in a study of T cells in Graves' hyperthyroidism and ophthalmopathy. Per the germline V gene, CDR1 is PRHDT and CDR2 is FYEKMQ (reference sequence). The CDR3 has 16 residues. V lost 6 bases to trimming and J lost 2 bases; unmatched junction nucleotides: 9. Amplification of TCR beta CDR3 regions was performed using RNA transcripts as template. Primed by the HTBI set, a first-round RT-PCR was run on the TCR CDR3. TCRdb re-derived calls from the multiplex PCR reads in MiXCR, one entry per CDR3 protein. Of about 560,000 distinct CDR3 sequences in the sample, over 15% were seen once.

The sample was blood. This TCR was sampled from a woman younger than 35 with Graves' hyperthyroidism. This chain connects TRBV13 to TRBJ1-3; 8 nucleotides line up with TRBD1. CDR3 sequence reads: CASSFGQGAAGNTIYF. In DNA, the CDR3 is TGTGCCAGCAGTTTTGGGCAGGGGGCTGCTGGAAACACCATATATTTT.